This T cell receptor (beta chain) was recovered during a study of blood T cells in healthy people across ages. Next came a second PCR, run for about 6 to 12 cycles, which used a sample-barcoded 5' primer along with a J-beta primer mix. MiXCR, run by TCRdb on the 5' RACE reads, gives a single entry per CDR3 protein. Of hundreds of thousands of distinct CDR3 sequences in the sample, 52% were seen once. This CDR3 is built from 17 residues. CDR1 SNHLY and CDR2 FYNNEI come from the germline V gene. Trimming removed 5 bases from V and 0 bases from J, with 19 bases in between. This clonotype came up a few times.

The sequence was obtained from an elderly woman in good health. The chain recombines TRBV2 with TRBJ1-1, with unresolved D. Specimen: blood. CDR3 region: CASSQAVRQLMNTEAFF. The CDR3 DNA reads as TGTGCCAGCAGTCAGGCGGTCAGGCAACTCATGAACACTGAAGCTTTCTTT.